This is a list of T cell receptor beta chains from one sample in a study of T-cell reconstitution after alpha-beta-depleted transplantation in children. One entry per CDR3 protein results from TCRdb running MiXCR on the PCR reads. This table holds about 290,000 distinct CDR3 sequences, over 7.5% found once. Source: peripheral blood, taken 360 days after TCRalphabeta/CD19-depleted stem cell transplant. These receptors were collected from a female patient aged 2 to 10 who had a stem cell transplant for Fanconi anemia, so the T cells may come from the graft donor. CDR3s include the opening cysteine and the closing phenylalanine or tryptophan. D genes are given only for firm matches. A clone size is listed for some rows: how often the clone was seen (once, few, many), or a class if it is expanded.

J: TRBJ2-3; D: NA; size: NA; V: TRBV7-6; CDR3: CASSYLVGTDTQYF; DNA: TGTGCCAGCAGTTATTTGGTGGGCACAGATACGCAGTATTTT
J: TRBJ2-4; D: NA; size: many; V: TRBV7-6; CDR3: CASSLRQENIQYF; DNA: TGTGCCAGCAGCTTACGACAGGAAAACATTCAGTACTTC
J: TRBJ1-1; D: NA; size: few; V: TRBV29-1; CDR3: CSVSYRGRGGTEAFF; DNA: TGCAGCGTTTCCTACCGGGGGAGGGGAGGCACTGAAGCTTTCTTT
J: TRBJ1-1; D: NA; size: NA; V: TRBV24-1; CDR3: CATSDTPGSNKGAEAFF; DNA: TGTGCCACCAGTGACACTCCGGGCAGTAACAAAGGCGCTGAAGCTTTCTTT
J: TRBJ2-1; D: TRBD2; size: many; V: TRBV6-5; CDR3: CASSPIPGLASYYNEQFF; DNA: TGTGCCAGCAGTCCGATCCCGGGACTAGCCTCCTACTACAATGAGCAGTTCTTC
J: TRBJ2-3; D: NA; size: many; V: TRBV28; CDR3: CASSLRRGAGDTQYF; DNA: TGTGCCAGCAGTTTAAGACGGGGGGCTGGAGATACGCAGTATTTT
J: TRBJ1-2; D: TRBD1; size: few; V: TRBV7-9; CDR3: CASSLGQGRAYGYTF; DNA: TGTGCCAGCAGCTTAGGACAGGGCAGGGCCTATGGCTACACCTTC
J: TRBJ2-5; D: NA; size: few; V: TRBV9; CDR3: CASSPHQGIETQYF; DNA: TGTGCCAGCAGCCCGCACCAAGGTATAGAGACCCAGTACTTC
J: TRBJ1-1; D: NA; size: few; V: TRBV5-1; CDR3: CASSLVYRLNTEAFF; DNA: TGCGCCAGCAGCTTGGTTTACCGGCTGAACACTGAAGCTTTCTTT
J: TRBJ2-5; D: NA; size: many; V: TRBV7-3; CDR3: CASSLNPFQETQYF; DNA: TGTGCCAGCAGCTTAAACCCGTTCCAGGAGACCCAGTACTTC
J: TRBJ2-7; D: NA; size: many; V: TRBV7-9; CDR3: CASSSTTGTAAYEQYF; DNA: TGTGCCAGCAGCTCGACTACGGGGACGGCTGCCTACGAGCAGTACTTC
J: TRBJ1-6; D: TRBD1; size: many; V: TRBV27; CDR3: CASTPGQGTNSPLHF; DNA: TGTGCCAGCACTCCGGGACAGGGAACGAATTCACCCCTCCACTTT
J: TRBJ2-5; D: NA; size: few; V: TRBV20-1; CDR3: CSAKWGYGETQYF; DNA: TGCAGTGCTAAATGGGGGTACGGAGAGACCCAGTACTTC
J: TRBJ1-6; D: NA; size: many; V: TRBV10-3; CDR3: CAISEVTGNSPLHF; DNA: TGTGCCATCAGTGAGGTAACAGGAAATTCACCCCTCCACTTT
J: TRBJ1-3; D: TRBD1; size: NA; V: TRBV12-3/TRBV12-4; CDR3: CASSLRTGGDDLDTIYF; DNA: TGTGCCAGCAGTTTACGGACAGGGGGCGATGACCTGGACACCATATATTTT
J: TRBJ1-2; D: TRBD1; size: few; V: TRBV7-9; CDR3: CASSLMGTGLYGYTF; DNA: TGTGCCAGCAGCTTAATGGGGACAGGGCTCTATGGCTACACCTTC
J: TRBJ2-7; D: TRBD2; size: few; V: TRBV5-6; CDR3: CASSLVEGLGFYEQYF; DNA: TGTGCCAGCAGCTTGGTTGAGGGACTAGGGTTCTACGAGCAGTACTTC
J: TRBJ1-1; D: NA; size: many; V: TRBV6-1; CDR3: CASRPQRKVNTEAFF; DNA: TGTGCCAGCAGGCCCCAGAGAAAAGTTAACACTGAAGCTTTCTTT
J: TRBJ2-7; D: NA; size: many; V: TRBV4-3; CDR3: CASSQGVGRTYEQYF; DNA: TGCGCCAGCAGCCAAGGAGTAGGGAGAACCTACGAGCAGTACTTC
J: TRBJ2-1; D: TRBD1; size: NA; V: TRBV20-1; CDR3: CSAAKTQGAYEQFF; DNA: TGCAGTGCCGCTAAGACTCAGGGGGCTTATGAGCAGTTCTTC
J: TRBJ2-1; D: TRBD2; size: many; V: TRBV18; CDR3: CASSPDTSGAGRYNEQFF; DNA: TGTGCCAGCTCACCCGATACTAGCGGAGCTGGACGGTACAATGAGCAGTTCTTC
J: TRBJ2-7; D: NA; size: NA; V: TRBV7-8; CDR3: CASSPKTGDYEQYF; DNA: TGTGCCAGCAGCCCTAAGACAGGAGACTACGAGCAGTACTTC
J: TRBJ2-2; D: NA; size: few; V: TRBV6-1; CDR3: CASSPRWGGELFF; DNA: TGTGCCAGCAGTCCTCGGTGGGGCGGGGAGCTGTTTTTT
J: TRBJ2-2; D: TRBD2; size: many; V: TRBV24-1; CDR3: CATSDPSGEHTGELFF; DNA: TGTGCCACCAGTGACCCTAGCGGTGAACATACCGGGGAGCTGTTTTTT
J: TRBJ1-1; D: NA; size: few; V: TRBV19; CDR3: CASKLSAGRKVMNTEAFF; DNA: TGTGCCAGTAAGCTTTCCGCCGGTCGGAAAGTAATGAACACTGAAGCTTTCTTT
J: TRBJ2-7; D: NA; size: many; V: TRBV6-6; CDR3: CASSYPQGEQYF; DNA: TGTGCCAGCAGTTACCCCCAGGGGGAGCAGTACTTC
J: TRBJ2-3; D: TRBD2; size: NA; V: TRBV5-1; CDR3: CASSLRAGVTDTQYF; DNA: TGCGCCAGCAGCTTGAGGGCGGGGGTTACAGATACGCAGTATTTT
J: TRBJ2-5; D: NA; size: many; V: TRBV4-2; CDR3: CASSQVGGDRGTQYF; DNA: TGTGCCAGCAGCCAGGTTGGGGGAGACCGAGGGACCCAGTACTTC
J: TRBJ1-2; D: TRBD1; size: few; V: TRBV3-1; CDR3: CASSLLHGTANYGYTF; DNA: TGTGCCAGCAGCCTTCTTCACGGGACAGCCAATTATGGCTACACCTTC
J: TRBJ2-3; D: TRBD1; size: many; V: TRBV6-2/TRBV6-3; CDR3: CASSWAGTEEYF; DNA: TGTGCCAGCAGTTGGGCAGGGACAGAAGAGTATTTT
J: TRBJ1-6; D: NA; size: many; V: TRBV28; CDR3: CASSFFGRSSYNSPLHF; DNA: TGTGCCAGCAGTTTTTTTGGGCGGAGCTCCTATAATTCACCCCTCCACTTT
J: TRBJ1-3; D: NA; size: many; V: TRBV5-1; CDR3: CASKMDSSGNTIYF; DNA: TGCGCCAGCAAGATGGACAGCTCTGGAAACACCATATATTTT
J: TRBJ2-3; D: NA; size: few; V: TRBV9; CDR3: CASSGRGPDTQYF; DNA: TGTGCCAGCAGCGGCCGGGGCCCAGATACGCAGTATTTT
J: TRBJ2-7; D: NA; size: NA; V: TRBV11-1; CDR3: CASSFRASEQYF; DNA: TGTGCCAGCAGCTTTCGGGCATCCGAGCAGTACTTC
J: TRBJ1-5; D: TRBD1; size: few; V: TRBV19; CDR3: CASSIAQDRAAQPQHF; DNA: TGTGCCAGTAGTATAGCTCAGGACAGGGCGGCTCAGCCCCAGCATTTT
J: TRBJ2-7; D: TRBD2; size: few; V: TRBV5-1; CDR3: CASSLIAGVYEQYF; DNA: TGCGCCAGCAGCTTAATAGCGGGAGTCTACGAGCAGTACTTC
J: TRBJ1-5; D: NA; size: NA; V: TRBV20-1; CDR3: CSARDRTDNQPQHF; DNA: TGCAGTGCTAGAGATCGGACAGACAATCAGCCCCAGCATTTT
J: TRBJ2-1; D: NA; size: many; V: TRBV29-1; CDR3: CSVGVMKNEQFF; DNA: TGCAGCGTTGGGGTTATGAAAAATGAGCAGTTCTTC
J: TRBJ2-2; D: NA; size: many; V: TRBV6-2/TRBV6-3; CDR3: CASSRTGELFF; DNA: TGTGCCAGCAGTCGAACCGGGGAGCTGTTTTTT
J: TRBJ2-1; D: TRBD1; size: many; V: TRBV5-1; CDR3: CASSLGQGANEQFF; DNA: TGCGCCAGCAGCTTGGGACAGGGGGCAAATGAGCAGTTCTTC
J: TRBJ2-7; D: NA; size: few; V: TRBV29-1; CDR3: CSVGHPGAYEQYF; DNA: TGCAGCGTTGGTCATCCAGGGGCCTACGAGCAGTACTTC
J: TRBJ1-2; D: NA; size: many; V: TRBV29-1; CDR3: CSVGPTGYGYTF; DNA: TGCAGCGTTGGTCCTACTGGCTATGGCTACACCTTC
J: TRBJ1-1; D: NA; size: few; V: TRBV21-1; CDR3: CASKEAFF; DNA: TGTGCCAGCAAGGAAGCTTTCTTT
J: TRBJ2-1; D: NA; size: many; V: TRBV15; CDR3: CATSSAPRAGNEQFF; DNA: TGTGCCACCAGCAGTGCCCCGCGAGCTGGCAATGAGCAGTTCTTC
J: TRBJ2-3; D: NA; size: few; V: TRBV5-1; CDR3: CASSLVGGATDTQYF; DNA: TGCGCCAGCAGCTTGGTGGGGGGCGCGACAGATACGCAGTATTTT
J: TRBJ2-1; D: NA; size: many; V: TRBV7-2; CDR3: CASSLAGQNEQFF; DNA: TGTGCCAGCAGCTTAGCGGGGCAAAATGAGCAGTTCTTC
J: TRBJ2-1; D: TRBD2; size: few; V: TRBV20-1; CDR3: CSARHTSGSYNEQFF; DNA: TGCAGTGCTAGGCATACTAGCGGGTCATACAATGAGCAGTTCTTC
J: TRBJ2-7; D: TRBD2; size: few; V: TRBV19; CDR3: CASSWASGTYEQYF; DNA: TGTGCCAGTAGTTGGGCCAGCGGGACCTACGAGCAGTACTTC
J: TRBJ2-5; D: TRBD2; size: NA; V: TRBV3-1; CDR3: CASSQEATGERGDSQETQYF; DNA: TGTGCCAGCAGCCAAGAGGCGACCGGTGAGCGGGGGGACTCCCAAGAGACCCAGTACTTC
J: TRBJ2-3; D: TRBD2; size: NA; V: TRBV20-1; CDR3: CSARPLAGELTDTQYF; DNA: TGCAGTGCTAGACCTCTAGCGGGGGAGCTCACAGATACGCAGTATTTT
J: TRBJ1-3; D: NA; size: NA; V: TRBV20-1; CDR3: CSATDFPSSGNTIYF; DNA: TGCAGTGCTACCGACTTTCCAAGCTCTGGAAACACCATATATTTT
J: TRBJ2-1; D: TRBD2; size: NA; V: TRBV7-2; CDR3: CASSPLAGGPGEQFF; DNA: TGTGCCAGCAGCCCTTTAGCGGGGGGGCCTGGTGAGCAGTTCTTC
J: TRBJ2-3; D: NA; size: many; V: TRBV5-1; CDR3: CASRAPLQGKTDTQYF; DNA: TGCGCCAGCAGGGCGCCTTTACAGGGAAAAACAGATACGCAGTATTTT
J: TRBJ1-2; D: NA; size: many; V: TRBV12-3/TRBV12-4; CDR3: CASSLDTYYGYTF; DNA: TGTGCCAGCAGTTTGGACACTTACTATGGCTACACCTTC
J: TRBJ2-7; D: NA; size: many; V: TRBV5-1; CDR3: CASSWDHSYEQYF; DNA: TGCGCCAGCAGCTGGGACCACTCCTACGAGCAGTACTTC
J: TRBJ1-1; D: NA; size: many; V: TRBV7-9; CDR3: CASSLEGGTEAFF; DNA: TGTGCCAGCAGTTTAGAGGGGGGGACTGAAGCTTTCTTT
J: TRBJ1-1; D: NA; size: NA; V: TRBV27; CDR3: CASSLSWQPNTEAFF; DNA: TGTGCCAGCAGTTTATCTTGGCAGCCCAACACTGAAGCTTTCTTT
J: TRBJ2-5; D: NA; size: few; V: TRBV9; CDR3: CASSVADRSGETQYF; DNA: TGTGCCAGCAGCGTAGCTGACAGGTCCGGGGAGACCCAGTACTTC
J: TRBJ2-2; D: NA; size: many; V: TRBV20-1; CDR3: CSAKPFKLDGELFF; DNA: TGCAGTGCTAAACCATTTAAGCTCGACGGGGAGCTGTTTTTT